This TCR beta chain comes out of a study of persistence of HIV-infected CD4 T cells. Study information: The sample holds CD4+ T cells responsive to CMV or HIV-1 Gag. Two participants gave one leukapheresis sample; others gave up to about 200 mL blood repeatedly.

This clone was picked up one time. As yet, its antigen is unknown. The immunoSEQ assay was version 4, run in survey mode. Only in-frame clones appear in the TCRdb table, and some are missing; sequencing was by immunoSEQ multiplex PCR. The sample has about 36,000 clones, over 75% seen once. Germline V gene sequence: CDR1 MDHEN, CDR2 SYDVKM. The CDR3 spans 13 residues. V dropped 6 bases and J dropped 3 bases, with 8 bases sitting between them. Cells were stimulated with overlapping HIV-1 Gag 15-mer peptides. CD40L/CD69 double-negative CD45RO-high memory CD4+ T cells were collected. These HIV-1-infected adults initiated suppressive ART in chronic infection. PBMCs were depleted of CD8+ T cells before stimulation.

This TCR was sampled from an adult with HIV. The donor label of this sample is uncertain. The chain joins TRBV28 to TRBJ2-2; D unresolved. Material: cultured CD4+ T cells from PBMCs, obtained from a patient who received antiretroviral therapy. The CDR3 DNA reads as TGTGCCAGCAGCCGGACGGACACCGGGGAGCTGTTTTTT. Protein sequence: CASSRTDTGELFF.